Here is one T cell receptor beta chain with its context. CDR1 MNHEY and CDR2 SVGAGI come from the germline V gene. Between the trimmed V and J ends, which lost 7 bases and 1 base, there was a span of 13 bases. The CDR3 consists of 14 residues. The sample belongs to a study of cytomegalovirus exposure and HLA in healthy donors. PCR used 60 Vbeta primers and 13 Jbeta primers. The assay was immunoSEQ multiplex PCR, and TCRdb's table has in-frame clones only and misses some. This repertoire shows approximately 110,000 clones, about 61% found once; its top ten account for over 2%. Sequencing used PBMCs. This TCR derives from a woman in her 30s in good health and CMV-seronegative. The V gene is TRBV6-5, the J gene TRBJ2-5, with D perhaps TRBD2 (5 bases). The CDR3 loop is CASTEWAGQETQYF. DNA of the CDR3: TGTGCCAGCACTGAATGGGCGGGCCAAGAGACCCAGTACTTC.